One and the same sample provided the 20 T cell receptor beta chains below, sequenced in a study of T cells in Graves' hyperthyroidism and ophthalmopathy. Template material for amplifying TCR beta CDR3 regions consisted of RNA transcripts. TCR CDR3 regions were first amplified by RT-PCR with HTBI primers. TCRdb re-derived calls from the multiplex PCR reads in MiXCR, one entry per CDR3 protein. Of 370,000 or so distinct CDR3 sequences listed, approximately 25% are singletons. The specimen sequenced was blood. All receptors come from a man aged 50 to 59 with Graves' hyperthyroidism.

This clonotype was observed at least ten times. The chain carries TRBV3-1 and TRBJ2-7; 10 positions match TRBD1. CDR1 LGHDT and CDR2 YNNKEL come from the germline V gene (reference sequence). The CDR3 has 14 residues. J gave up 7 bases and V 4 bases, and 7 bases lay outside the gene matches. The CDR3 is CASSPGTGVREQYF. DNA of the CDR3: TGTGCCAGCAGCCCGGGGACAGGGGTTCGAGAGCAGTACTTC.

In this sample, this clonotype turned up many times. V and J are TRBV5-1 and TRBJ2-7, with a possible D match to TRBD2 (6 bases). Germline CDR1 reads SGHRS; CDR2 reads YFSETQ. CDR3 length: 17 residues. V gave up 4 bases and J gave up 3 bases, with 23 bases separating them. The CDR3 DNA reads TGCGCCAGCAGCGGCGGACACTGGGACTCCGCTTTCTACGAGCAGTACTTC. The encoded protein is CASSGGHWDSAFYEQYF.

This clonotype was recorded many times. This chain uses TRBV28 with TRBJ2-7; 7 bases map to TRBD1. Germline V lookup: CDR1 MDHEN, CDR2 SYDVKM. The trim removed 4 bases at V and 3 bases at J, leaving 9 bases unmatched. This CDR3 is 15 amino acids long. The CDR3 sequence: CASSWGQNVDYEQYF. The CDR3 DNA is TGTGCCAGCAGTTGGGGACAGAATGTAGACTACGAGCAGTACTTC.

The CDR3 sequence is CASSLEAGAREQYF. CDR3 sequence (DNA): TGTGCCAGCAGCTTAGAAGCGGGAGCCCGCGAGCAGTACTTC. V is TRBV11-3 and J is TRBJ2-7; 8 positions agree with TRBD2. This CDR3 is built from 14 residues. CDR1 and CDR2 from the germline V gene are SGHNT and YENEEA. V was clipped by 0 bases and J by 6 bases; unmatched bases: 4.

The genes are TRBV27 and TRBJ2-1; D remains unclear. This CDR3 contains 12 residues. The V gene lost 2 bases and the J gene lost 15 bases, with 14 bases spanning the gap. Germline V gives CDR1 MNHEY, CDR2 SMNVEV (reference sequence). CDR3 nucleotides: TGTGCCAGCAGTTTAGATCACGGAAGGAGGTTCTTC. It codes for CASSLDHGRRFF.

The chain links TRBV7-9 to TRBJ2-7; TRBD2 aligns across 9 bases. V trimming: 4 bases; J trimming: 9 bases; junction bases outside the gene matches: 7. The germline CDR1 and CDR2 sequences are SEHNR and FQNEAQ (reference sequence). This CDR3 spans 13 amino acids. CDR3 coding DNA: TGTGCCAGCAGCTCCCTAGCGGGAAGCGGGCAGTACTTC. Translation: CASSSLAGSGQYF.

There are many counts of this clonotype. CDR3 sequence (DNA): TGTGCCAGCAGCTTAGAAGGTATTCGGGAGGCCCTTTTCTACAATGAGCAGTTCTTC. Residues: CASSLEGIREALFYNEQFF. V is TRBV11-2 and J is TRBJ2-1; 7 bases agree with TRBD2. The CDR3 contains 19 residues. V dropped 0 bases and J dropped 3; count of bases not matched to a gene: 14. The germline CDR1 and CDR2 sequences are SGHAT and FQNNGV.

The CDR3 is CASSDASGANSYEQYF. CDR3 DNA: TGTGCCAGCAGTGATGCATCTGGGGCTAACTCCTACGAGCAGTACTTC. The chain carries TRBV2 and TRBJ2-7; weak D call: TRBD1 (5 bases). V lost 3 bases and J lost 0, with 15 bases in between. The germline gives CDR1 SNHLY, CDR2 FYNNEI. CDR3 length: 16 residues.

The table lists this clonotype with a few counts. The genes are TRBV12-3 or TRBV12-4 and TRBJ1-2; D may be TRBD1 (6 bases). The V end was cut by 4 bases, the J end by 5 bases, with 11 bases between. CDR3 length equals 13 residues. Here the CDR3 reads CASSSGEAYGYTF. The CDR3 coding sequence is TGTGCCAGCAGTTCAGGGGAAGCGTATGGCTACACCTTC.

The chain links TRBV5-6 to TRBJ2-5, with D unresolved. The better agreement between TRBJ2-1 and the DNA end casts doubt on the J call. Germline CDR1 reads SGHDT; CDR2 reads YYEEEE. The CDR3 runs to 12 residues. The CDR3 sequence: CASSLAEETQFF. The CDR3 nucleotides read TGTGCCAGCAGCTTGGCCGAAGAGACCCAGTTCTTC.

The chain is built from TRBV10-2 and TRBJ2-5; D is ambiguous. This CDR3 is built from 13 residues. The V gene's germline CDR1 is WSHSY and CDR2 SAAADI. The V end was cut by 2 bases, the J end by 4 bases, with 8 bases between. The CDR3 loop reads CASSETFRETQYF. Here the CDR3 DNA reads TGCGCCAGCAGTGAGACGTTTCGAGAGACCCAGTACTTC.

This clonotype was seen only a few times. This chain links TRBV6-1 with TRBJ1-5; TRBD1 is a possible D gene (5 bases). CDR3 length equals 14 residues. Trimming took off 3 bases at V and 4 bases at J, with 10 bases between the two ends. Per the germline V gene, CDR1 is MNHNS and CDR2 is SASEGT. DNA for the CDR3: TGTGCCAGCAGTGAGGGGCCGCTAAATCAGCCCCAGCATTTT. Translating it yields CASSEGPLNQPQHF.

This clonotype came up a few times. The CDR3, as DNA: TGTGCCAGCAGCTCACCCACAGGGGGAGATACGCAGTATTTT. It translates to CASSSPTGGDTQYF. The rearrangement joins TRBV11-1 to TRBJ2-3; TRBD1 agrees at 8 bases. Germline V gene sequence: CDR1 SGHAT, CDR2 FQDESV (reference sequence). CDR3 length: 14 residues. V gave up 4 bases and J gave up 5 bases; unmatched junction bases: 5.

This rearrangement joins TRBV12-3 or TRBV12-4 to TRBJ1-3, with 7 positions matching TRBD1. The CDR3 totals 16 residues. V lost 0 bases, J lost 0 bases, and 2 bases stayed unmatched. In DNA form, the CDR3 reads TGTGCCAGCAGTTTAGCGGGGACAGTCTCTGGAAACACCATATATTTT. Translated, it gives CASSLAGTVSGNTIYF.

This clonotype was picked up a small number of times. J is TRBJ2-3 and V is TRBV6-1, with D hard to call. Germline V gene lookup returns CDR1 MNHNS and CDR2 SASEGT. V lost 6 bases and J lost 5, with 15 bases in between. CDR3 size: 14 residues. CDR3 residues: CASRSGSAEDTQYF. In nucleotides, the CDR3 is TGTGCCAGCAGATCTGGGTCCGCGGAAGATACGCAGTATTTT.

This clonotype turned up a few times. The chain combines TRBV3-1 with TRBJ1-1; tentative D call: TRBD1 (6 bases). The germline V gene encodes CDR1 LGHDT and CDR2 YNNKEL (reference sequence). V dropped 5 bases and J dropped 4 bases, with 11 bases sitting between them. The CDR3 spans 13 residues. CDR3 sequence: CASSLKGVTEAFF. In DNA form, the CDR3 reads TGTGCCAGCAGCTTAAAGGGGGTCACTGAAGCTTTCTTT.

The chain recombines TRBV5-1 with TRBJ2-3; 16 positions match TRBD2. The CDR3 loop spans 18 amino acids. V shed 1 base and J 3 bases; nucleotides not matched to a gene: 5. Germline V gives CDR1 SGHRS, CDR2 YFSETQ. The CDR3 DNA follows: TGCGCCAGCAGCTTGAAAGGGACTAGCGGGAGGGGTACAGATACGCAGTATTTT. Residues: CASSLKGTSGRGTDTQYF. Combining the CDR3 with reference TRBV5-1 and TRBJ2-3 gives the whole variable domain KAGVTQTPRYLIKTRGQQVTLSCSPISGHRSVSWYQQTPGQGLQFLFEYFSETQRNKGNFPGRFSGRQFSNSRSEMNVSTLELGDSALYLCASSLKGTSGRGTDTQYFGPGTRLTVL.

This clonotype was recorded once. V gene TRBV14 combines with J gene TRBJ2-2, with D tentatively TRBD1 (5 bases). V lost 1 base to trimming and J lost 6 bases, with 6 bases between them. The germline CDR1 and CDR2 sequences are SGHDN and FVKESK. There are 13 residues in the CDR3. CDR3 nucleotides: TGTGCCAGCAGCCAAGCAGGGCCCGGGGAGCTGTTTTTT. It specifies CASSQAGPGELFF.

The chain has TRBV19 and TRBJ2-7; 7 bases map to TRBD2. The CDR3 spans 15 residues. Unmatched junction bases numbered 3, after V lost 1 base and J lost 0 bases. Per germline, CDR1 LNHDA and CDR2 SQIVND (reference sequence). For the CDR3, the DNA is TGTGCCAGTAGTATAGTAGGCGGGAGCTCCTACGAGCAGTACTTC. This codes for CASSIVGGSSYEQYF.

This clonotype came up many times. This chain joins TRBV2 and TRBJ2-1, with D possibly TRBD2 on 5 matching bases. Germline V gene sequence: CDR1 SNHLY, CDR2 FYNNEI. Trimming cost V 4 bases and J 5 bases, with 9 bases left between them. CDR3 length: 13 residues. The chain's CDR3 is CASSGGPDNEQFF. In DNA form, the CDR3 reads TGTGCCAGCAGTGGCGGGCCAGACAATGAGCAGTTCTTC. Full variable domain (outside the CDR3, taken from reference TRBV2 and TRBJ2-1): EPEVTQTPSHQVTQMGQEVILRCVPISNHLYFYWYRQILGQKVEFLVSFYNNEISEKSEIFDDQFSVERPDGSNFTLKIRSTKLEDSAMYFCASSGGPDNEQFFGPGTRLTVL.